This T cell receptor beta chain was sequenced for a study of T-cell reconstitution after alpha-beta-depleted transplantation in children. Study-wide points: T-cell numbers and diversity one year post-transplant derived largely from freshly generated T cells. From surviving recipient T cells and thymic progenitors came the high day-60 TCRbeta diversity observed in some patients. Expanded graft clones numbering several hundred reportedly gave rise to alpha-beta T cells about two months after transplant.

The sample holds a few counts of this clonotype. The antigen is undetermined. Unique molecular identifiers featured in how the TCRbeta library was prepared. TCRdb fed the PCR reads into MiXCR, producing one record per CDR3 protein. The sample shows almost 600,000 distinct CDR3 sequences, over 20% of them seen only once. V was clipped by 5 bases and J by 0 bases, with 15 bases between them. The CDR3 extends over 16 amino acids. CDR1 and CDR2 from the germline V gene are MNHEY and SVGEGT. This clonotype was sampled from a boy in the first two years of life with Wiskott-Aldrich syndrome, due to receive a stem cell transplant. The chain combines TRBV6-2 or TRBV6-3 with TRBJ2-3, with a possible D match to TRBD1 (5 bases). This specimen was PBMCs, taken before TCRalphabeta/CD19-depleted stem cell transplant. The CDR3 sequence is CASSRDSQTSTDTQYF. CDR3 nucleotides: TGTGCCAGCAGTCGAGACAGCCAGACTAGCACAGATACGCAGTATTTT.